These 23 T cell receptor beta chains came from one sample sequenced in a study of regulatory T cells in long-lasting Graves disease. Libraries of TCR beta came from iRepertoire HTBI primers plus Arm-PCR of CDR3 regions. MiXCR was run by TCRdb on the multiplex PCR reads, yielding one entry per CDR3 protein. Of roughly 610,000 distinct CDR3 sequences in the sample, roughly 15% were seen once. Noted time point: newly diagnosed GD, antithyroid drugs for less than 3 months. Scientists built the TCR library using RNA that was extracted from PBMCs. This sample was shared with a second study, whose subject was T cells in Graves' hyperthyroidism and ophthalmopathy.

Sequencing was performed on peripheral blood mononuclear cells (PBMCs), taken at new diagnosis, from a patient treated with antithyroid drugs. These TCRs come from a man in his late teens or twenties with Graves disease.

This clonotype has a count of ten or more. The chain links TRBV2 to TRBJ1-1; 7 bases are shared with TRBD1. The V segment lost 6 bases and the J segment 0 bases; nucleotides outside the gene matches: 7. There are 15 residues in the CDR3. CDR1 and CDR2 (germline): SNHLY, FYNNEI. The CDR3 spells CASRVGTVMNTEAFF. Written as DNA, the CDR3 is TGTGCCAGCAGAGTGGGGACAGTTATGAACACTGAAGCTTTCTTT.

Concerning this clonotype: This may arise from a read error, as a much more abundant clone is one base away. This chain connects TRBV20-1 to TRBJ2-7; 10 nucleotides line up with TRBD2. Germline CDR1 is DFQATT and CDR2 is SNEGSKA (reference sequence). The CDR3 is made up of 14 amino acids. The CDR3, as DNA: TGCAGTGCTCCCCTAGCGGGAGACATCTACGGGCAGTACTTC. Its translation is CSAPLAGDIYGQYF.

In its sample, this clonotype was seen a few times. The V and J genes are TRBV6-2 or TRBV6-3 and TRBJ2-7, with 9 positions matching TRBD2. Trimming at V came to 5 bases and at J to 4 bases, leaving 9 bases not matched to a gene. The CDR3 covers 15 residues. Germline assignment: CDR1 MNHEY and CDR2 SVGEGT. CDR3: CASSERSGRLYEQYF. The CDR3 DNA is TGTGCCAGCAGTGAACGGAGCGGGAGGCTATACGAGCAGTACTTC.

The gene calls are TRBV5-4 and TRBJ2-2; 14 positions match TRBD2. CDR3 length: 16 residues. Germline values: CDR1 SGHNT, CDR2 YYREEE (reference sequence). V shed 4 bases and J 4 bases; nucleotides not matched to a gene: 3. CDR3 nucleotide sequence: TGTGCCAGCAGCACGGGGACTAGCGGGAGCACCGGGGAGCTGTTTTTT. It codes for CASSTGTSGSTGELFF.

The chain uses TRBV11-2 and TRBJ2-1; 9 positions match TRBD1. The CDR3 is 15 amino acids. V lost 4 bases, J lost 7 bases, and 8 bases stayed unmatched. Germline-derived CDR1 and CDR2 are SGHAT and FQNNGV. The DNA for the CDR3 is TGTGCCAGCAGCTACACAGGGGGCCGAGAGAATGAGCAGTTCTTC. Its protein is CASSYTGGRENEQFF.

This clonotype was detected ten times or more. The chain combines TRBV20-1 with TRBJ1-5; 9 bases align to TRBD1. Germline V gene sequence: CDR1 DFQATT, CDR2 SNEGSKA (reference sequence). J was trimmed by 5 bases and V by 1 base; bases with no gene match: 21. This CDR3 comprises 20 residues. CDR3 bases: TGCAGTGCTAGAGGAGCTCGAGTAGGACAGGGGAATATTGTTCATCAGCCCCAGCATTTT. It translates to CSARGARVGQGNIVHQPQHF.

The sample holds many counts of this clonotype. The gene calls are TRBV10-3 and TRBJ2-5, with 8 bases that match TRBD2. Germline CDR1 is ENHRY and CDR2 is SYGVKD. The CDR3 has 16 amino acids. V shed 4 bases and J 5 bases; nucleotides not matched to a gene: 12. CDR3 in amino acids: CAISGFSGTDPETQYF. The CDR3 DNA is TGTGCCATCAGTGGTTTTAGCGGGACGGACCCCGAGACCCAGTACTTC.

This clonotype occurred a few times. The chain couples TRBV9 to TRBJ2-1; D is undetermined. The CDR3 sequence is 14 residues long. The germline V gene encodes CDR1 SGDLS and CDR2 YYNGEE. V lost 0 bases, J lost 3 bases, and 7 bases lay in between. CDR3 loop: CASSVAGRYNEQFF. DNA of the CDR3: TGTGCCAGCAGCGTAGCTGGGCGCTACAATGAGCAGTTCTTC.

The rearrangement joins TRBV7-8 to TRBJ1-5, with D unclear. There are 15 residues in the CDR3. CDR1 is SGHVS and CDR2 is FQNEAQ in the germline V gene. V dropped 5 bases and J dropped 0 bases, with 11 bases sitting between them. In nucleotides, the CDR3 is TGTGCCAGCAGCCTTGACGATCCTAGCAATCAGCCCCAGCATTTT. Its translation is CASSLDDPSNQPQHF. The variable domain in full, completed from reference TRBV7-8 and TRBJ1-5, reads GAGVSQSPRYKVAKRGQDVALRCDPISGHVSLFWYQQALGQGPEFLTYFQNEAQLDKSGLPSDRFFAERPEGSVSTLKIQRTQQEDSAVYLCASSLDDPSNQPQHFGDGTRLSIL.

This clonotype came up a few times. V and J are TRBV18 and TRBJ2-5; weak D call: TRBD2 (7 bases). Germline-derived CDR1 and CDR2 are KGHSH and LQKENI. The CDR3 covers 16 residues. V lost 4 bases, J lost 5 bases, and 20 bases lay in between. The CDR3 DNA is TGTGCCAGCTCACTAATGGCGGGGGCGGCAGGGGAGACCCAGTACTTC. Its translation is CASSLMAGAAGETQYF.

This clonotype was observed a few times. The chain is built from TRBV7-9 and TRBJ2-1; no definite D call. Trimming removed 2 bases at V and 13 bases at J, with 12 bases between. The CDR3 sequence is 12 residues long. CDR1 and CDR2 (germline): SEHNR, FQNEAQ (reference sequence). The CDR3 sequence: CASSLNGLDQFF. CDR3 nucleotide sequence: TGTGCCAGCAGCTTAAATGGGTTAGACCAGTTCTTC.

At least ten counts were recorded for this clonotype. The chain has TRBV28 and TRBJ2-1; 9 bases are shared with TRBD2. This CDR3 is 16 amino acids long. Trimming at V came to 6 bases and at J to 6 bases, leaving 12 bases not matched to a gene. Germline CDR1 is MDHEN and CDR2 is SYDVKM. CDR3 DNA: TGTGCCAGCAGCGTTGCGGGAGGGTCCCTTATCAATGAGCAGTTCTTC. It codes for CASSVAGGSLINEQFF.

This clonotype was observed many times. The genes are TRBV2 and TRBJ2-7; perhaps TRBD1 as D (5 bases). This CDR3 has 13 amino acids. Trimming pared 4 bases from V and 0 bases from J, leaving 7 bases between. Germline CDR1 SNHLY, CDR2 FYNNEI. CDR3 amino acids: CASSAGHSYEQYF. The CDR3 coding sequence is TGTGCCAGCAGTGCCGGACACTCCTACGAGCAGTACTTC.

This clonotype has only a few counts. A much larger clone lies one base from this, so it may be a read error. The rearrangement uses TRBV2 and TRBJ2-7; D gene unclear. The CDR3 length is 15 residues. CDR1 and CDR2 from the germline V gene are SNHLY and FYNNEI. Here the CDR3 reads CASSATDISSYEQCF. As DNA, the CDR3 is TGTGCCAGCAGTGCGACCGATATCTCCTCCTACGAGCAGTGCTTC. The full variable domain, completed using reference TRBV2 and TRBJ2-7, is EPEVTQTPSHQVTQMGQEVILRCVPISNHLYFYWYRQILGQKVEFLVSFYNNEISEKSEIFDDQFSVERPDGSNFTLKIRSTKLEDSAMYFCASSATDISSYEQCFGPGTRLTVT.

This clonotype appeared a few times. The chain couples TRBV3-1 to TRBJ2-1, with 8 positions matching TRBD1. The CDR3 loop spans 13 amino acids. The germline V gene encodes CDR1 LGHDT and CDR2 YNNKEL (reference sequence). The J segment lost 8 bases and the V segment lost 6 bases, leaving 6 bases of the junction unmatched. The CDR3 is CASSIPGGDEQFF. CDR3 nucleotide sequence: TGTGCCAGCAGTATCCCAGGGGGCGATGAGCAGTTCTTC.

This clonotype was found a few times. The V call is TRBV25-1, the J call TRBJ1-1, with no clear D. Between the trimmed V and J ends, which lost 1 base and 1 base, there was a span of 7 bases. Germline V lookup: CDR1 MGHDK, CDR2 SYGVNS. This CDR3 contains 14 residues. The CDR3 region is CASSESGRNTEAFF. The CDR3 DNA is TGTGCCAGCAGTGAATCCGGTAGGAACACTGAAGCTTTCTTT.

There are a few counts of this clonotype. The chain carries TRBV7-9 and TRBJ2-1; D unresolved. CDR3 length: 16 amino acids. Germline V gene lookup returns CDR1 SEHNR and CDR2 FQNEAQ (reference sequence). V lost 1 base and J 6 bases, leaving 16 bases between the germline ends. In DNA, the CDR3 is TGTGCCAGCAGCTTAGTTCACATAAGCGTGATCAATGAGCAGTTCTTC. Translation: CASSLVHISVINEQFF.

In its sample, this clonotype was seen a few times. This sequence joins TRBV7-6 and TRBJ2-2; the match to TRBD1 covers 9 bases. This CDR3 region has 16 residues. Germline V gives CDR1 SGHVS, CDR2 FNYEAQ. After removal of 1 base from V and 5 bases from J, the junction contained 5 bases not matched to a gene. The chain's CDR3 is CASSLDGTGLTGELFF. For the CDR3, the DNA is TGTGCCAGCAGCTTAGACGGGACAGGGCTGACCGGGGAGCTGTTTTTT.

This clonotype was found many times. The rearrangement uses TRBV27 and TRBJ2-1; 8 bases align to TRBD2. Germline V gene lookup returns CDR1 MNHEY and CDR2 SMNVEV (reference sequence). CDR3 size: 15 residues. Trimming took 0 bases from V and 7 from J; bases not matched to a gene: 5. The CDR3 DNA reads TGTGCCAGCAGTTTATCGGGACTAGGATGGAATGAGCAGTTCTTC. As protein: CASSLSGLGWNEQFF.

This clonotype was recorded at least ten times. CDR3 sequence reads: CASSLPGVRETQYF. The DNA for the CDR3 is TGTGCCAGCAGTCTCCCGGGGGTGCGGGAGACCCAGTACTTC. The gene calls are TRBV28 and TRBJ2-5; tentative D call: TRBD2 (6 bases). CDR3 length: 14 residues. Germline values: CDR1 MDHEN, CDR2 SYDVKM. The germline V and J ends were trimmed by 5 bases and 5 bases, with 15 bases remaining between them.

This clonotype came up many times. The chain couples TRBV7-9 to TRBJ2-7; weak D call: TRBD2 (6 bases). The germline V gene has CDR1 SEHNR and CDR2 FQNEAQ (reference sequence). V dropped 4 bases and J dropped 2 bases, with 15 bases sitting between them. This CDR3 is built from 15 residues. The CDR3 loop is CASSSPRDSAYEQYF. As DNA, the CDR3 is TGTGCCAGCAGCTCCCCCCGGGACTCGGCCTACGAGCAGTACTTC. Drawing the rest from reference TRBV7-9 and TRBJ2-7, the complete variable domain is DTGVSQNPRHKITKRGQNVTFRCDPISEHNRLYWYRQTLGQGPEFLTYFQNEAQLEKSRLLSDRFSAERPKGSFSTLEIQRTEQGDSAMYLCASSSPRDSAYEQYFGPGTRLTVT.

This clonotype was seen ten or more times. The rearrangement links TRBV5-1 to TRBJ2-7, with 11 bases identical to TRBD1. Losses at the gene ends were 5 bases for V and 3 bases for J; bases not matched to a gene: 4. CDR3 length: 14 residues. The germline V gene has CDR1 SGHRS and CDR2 YFSETQ. The CDR3 loop reads CASSWDRGIYEQYF. The CDR3 region has the DNA TGCGCCAGCAGTTGGGACAGGGGGATCTACGAGCAGTACTTC. Filled out from reference TRBV5-1 and TRBJ2-7, the complete variable domain reads KAGVTQTPRYLIKTRGQQVTLSCSPISGHRSVSWYQQTPGQGLQFLFEYFSETQRNKGNFPGRFSGRQFSNSRSEMNVSTLELGDSALYLCASSWDRGIYEQYFGPGTRLTVT.

This clonotype occurred many times. At one end the junction does not follow the germline gene, possibly because of a read error. The J gene is TRBJ2-1, the V gene TRBV20-1, with D perhaps matching TRBD2 (5 bases). This CDR3 has 15 residues. Germline V gene lookup returns CDR1 DFQATT and CDR2 SNEGSKA (reference sequence). CDR3 DNA sequence: TGTGTCACGCAAGCGGCCCTCCTATCCTACAATGAGCAGTTCTTC. Its translation is CVTQAALLSYNEQFF.